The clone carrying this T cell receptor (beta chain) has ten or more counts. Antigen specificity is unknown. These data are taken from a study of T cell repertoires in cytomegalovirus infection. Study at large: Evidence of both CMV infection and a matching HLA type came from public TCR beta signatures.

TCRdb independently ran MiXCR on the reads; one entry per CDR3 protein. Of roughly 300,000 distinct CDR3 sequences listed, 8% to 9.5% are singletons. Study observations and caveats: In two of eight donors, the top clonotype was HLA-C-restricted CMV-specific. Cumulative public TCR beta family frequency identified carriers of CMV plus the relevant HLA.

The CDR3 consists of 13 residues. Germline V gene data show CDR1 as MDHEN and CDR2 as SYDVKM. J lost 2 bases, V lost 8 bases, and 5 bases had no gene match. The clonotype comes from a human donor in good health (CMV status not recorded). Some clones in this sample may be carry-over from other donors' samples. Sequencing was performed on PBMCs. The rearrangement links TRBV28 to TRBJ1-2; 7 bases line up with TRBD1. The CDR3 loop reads CASFDRVNYGYTF. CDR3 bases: TGTGCCAGCTTCGACAGGGTCAACTATGGCTACACCTTC.